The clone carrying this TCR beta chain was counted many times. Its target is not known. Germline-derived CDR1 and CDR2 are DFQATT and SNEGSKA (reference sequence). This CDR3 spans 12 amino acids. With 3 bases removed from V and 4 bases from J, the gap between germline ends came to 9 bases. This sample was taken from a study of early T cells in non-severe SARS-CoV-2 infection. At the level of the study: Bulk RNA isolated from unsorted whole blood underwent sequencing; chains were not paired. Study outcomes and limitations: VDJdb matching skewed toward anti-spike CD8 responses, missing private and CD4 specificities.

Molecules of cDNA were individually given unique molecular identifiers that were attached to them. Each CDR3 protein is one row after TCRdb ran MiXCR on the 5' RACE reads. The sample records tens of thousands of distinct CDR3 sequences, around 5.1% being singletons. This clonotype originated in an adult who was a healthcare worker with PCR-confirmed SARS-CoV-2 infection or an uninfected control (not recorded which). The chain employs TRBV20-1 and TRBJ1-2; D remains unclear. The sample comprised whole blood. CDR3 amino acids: CSAREQPYGYTF. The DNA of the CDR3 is TGCAGTGCTAGGGAGCAGCCCTATGGCTACACCTTC.